The 15 T cell receptor beta chains given below trace back to one sample, sequenced in a study of T-cell reconstitution after alpha-beta-depleted transplantation in children. Molecular barcoding with unique molecular identifiers was used for the TCRbeta library. TCRdb re-analysed the PCR reads in MiXCR, keeping a single row per CDR3 protein. The table lists more than 85,000 distinct CDR3 sequences, about 7.5% of them singletons. The starting material was PBMCs, obtained before TCRalphabeta/CD19-depleted stem cell transplant. These receptors were collected from a boy aged 2 to 9 with acute lymphoblastic leukemia, due to receive a stem cell transplant.

This clonotype was seen many times. This chain joins TRBV5-1 and TRBJ2-1; maybe TRBD1 (5 bases). From germline, CDR1 is SGHRS and CDR2 YFSETQ. Trimming took 2 bases from V and 4 from J, leaving 10 bases between them. The CDR3 length is 14 residues. The CDR3 DNA reads TGCGCCAGCAGCTTCTTGGACAAGTACAATGAGCAGTTCTTC. This codes for CASSFLDKYNEQFF.

The chain uses TRBV29-1 and TRBJ2-3; D gene ambiguous. Trimming shortened V by 0 bases and J by 1 base, and 5 bases separated the two germline ends. This CDR3 contains 13 residues. CDR1 is SQVTM and CDR2 is ANQGSEA in the germline V gene. The CDR3 here is CSVEEGRTDTQYF. In DNA form, the CDR3 reads TGCAGCGTTGAAGAAGGTCGCACAGATACGCAGTATTTT.

This clonotype came up many times. The gene calls are TRBV6-4 and TRBJ2-1; TRBD2 matches 8 bases. V was pared by 2 bases and J by 7 bases, with 7 bases of the junction left unmatched. Germline V gene lookup returns CDR1 MRHNA and CDR2 SNTAGT. This CDR3 spans 15 amino acids. The CDR3 bases are TGTGCCAGCAGTGACGGGCGGGGGGATACGAATGAGCAGTTCTTC. Its translation is CASSDGRGDTNEQFF.

This clonotype came up many times. The chain employs TRBV18 and TRBJ2-5, with no clear D. V was clipped by 3 bases and J by 5 bases, with 7 bases between them. CDR3 length: 12 amino acids. Germline V gene data show CDR1 as KGHSH and CDR2 as LQKENI. The CDR3 loop reads CASSPVDETQYF. CDR3 coding DNA: TGTGCCAGCTCACCCGTAGACGAGACCCAGTACTTC.

The gene calls are TRBV6-5 and TRBJ2-6, with TRBD1 matching over 9 bases. This CDR3 has 17 amino acids. CDR1 is MNHEY, CDR2 SVGAGI, per germline. Trimming removed 5 bases from V and 2 bases from J; junction bases left unmatched: 7. In DNA form, the CDR3 reads TGTGCCAGCAGTCGGGGGACAGGGTGGGCTGGGGCCAACGTCCTGACTTTC. Its translation is CASSRGTGWAGANVLTF.

The rearrangement joins TRBV20-1 to TRBJ1-2; D remains unclear. This CDR3 is 13 amino acids long. Germline CDR1 is DFQATT and CDR2 is SNEGSKA (reference sequence). Trimming removed 5 bases at V and 6 bases at J, with 16 bases between. CDR3 in DNA: TGCAGTGCTGCGACTCGGGTAGGAGATGGCTACACCTTC. It is translated as CSAATRVGDGYTF.

This clonotype came up a few times. An end of the junction does not agree with germline; a read error may underlie this. The rearrangement uses TRBV12-3 or TRBV12-4 and TRBJ2-7; 7 bases agree with TRBD1. The CDR3 is 15 amino acids. Written as DNA, the CDR3 is TGTGCCAGCCGTTTACAGGGGAGAATTTCCTACGAGCAGTACTTC. It encodes CASRLQGRISYEQYF.

J is TRBJ1-3 and V is TRBV18, with 8 bases fitting TRBD1. V lost 3 bases and J lost 0; bases outside the gene matches: 4. The V gene's germline CDR1 is KGHSH and CDR2 LQKENI. The CDR3 extends over 16 amino acids. DNA for the CDR3: TGTGCCAGCTCACCTGGACAGGGAGGCTCTGGAAACACCATATATTTT. As protein: CASSPGQGGSGNTIYF.

In this sample, this clonotype turned up many times. This chain uses TRBV20-1 with TRBJ2-2; 8 bases are shared with TRBD2. V was clipped by 6 bases and J by 0 bases; unmatched bases: 15. Germline-derived CDR1 and CDR2 are DFQATT and SNEGSKA (reference sequence). This CDR3 contains 18 residues. This CDR3 is CSAREERGPESNTGELFF. The CDR3 nucleotides are TGCAGTGCCCGAGAAGAGCGGGGGCCTGAGTCGAACACCGGGGAGCTGTTTTTT.

This clonotype was counted at least ten times. V and J are TRBV11-1 and TRBJ2-5; 8 bases match TRBD1. The V gene's germline CDR1 is SGHAT and CDR2 FQDESV (reference sequence). The V and J ends lost 5 bases and 12 bases, in that order; junction bases with no gene match: 5. The CDR3 has 11 amino acids. The CDR3 sequence is CASSTDREEYF. The CDR3 bases are TGTGCCAGCAGCACGGACAGGGAGGAGTACTTC.

Ten or more counts support this clonotype. The CDR3 sequence: CASSPPPDRGTEKLFF. CDR3 coding DNA: TGTGCCAGCTCACCACCGCCGGACAGAGGGACTGAAAAACTGTTTTTT. The rearrangement links TRBV18 to TRBJ1-4, with D possibly matching TRBD1 (6 bases). V dropped 0 bases and J dropped 7 bases, with 15 bases sitting between them. The CDR3 is made up of 16 amino acids. The germline CDR1 and CDR2 sequences are KGHSH and LQKENI. Full variable domain (missing parts from reference TRBV18 and TRBJ1-4): NAGVMQNPRHLVRRRGQEARLRCSPMKGHSHVYWYRQLPEEGLKFMVYLQKENIIDESGMPKERFSAEFPKEGPSILRIQQVVRGDSAAYFCASSPPPDRGTEKLFFGSGTQLSVL.

The V and J genes are TRBV24-1 and TRBJ2-1, with 9 nucleotides matching TRBD2. The germline CDR1 and CDR2 sequences are KGHDR and SFDVKD. The CDR3 is made up of 16 amino acids. V shed 2 bases, J shed 8 bases, and the junction held 9 bases outside the gene matches. CDR3 nucleotide sequence: TGTGCCACCAGTGATTGGCGCGGGGGGGAGGCGGATGAGCAGTTCTTC. The encoded protein is CATSDWRGGEADEQFF.

This clonotype was observed many times. The rearrangement links TRBV9 to TRBJ2-5; no reliable D call. CDR3 length: 12 residues. The germline V gene encodes CDR1 SGDLS and CDR2 YYNGEE. The germline V and J ends were trimmed by 4 bases and 3 bases, with 7 bases remaining between them. CDR3 in amino acids: CASSPQEETQYF. CDR3 bases: TGTGCCAGCAGCCCACAAGAAGAGACCCAGTACTTC.

The rearrangement links TRBV2 to TRBJ1-1; D is uncertain. The CDR3 is 14 amino acids. The V end lost 4 bases, the J end lost 0 bases, and 9 bases lay between the germline ends. Germline CDR1 SNHLY, CDR2 FYNNEI. As DNA, the CDR3 is TGTGCCAGCAGTGGGGCGTCCTTGAACACTGAAGCTTTCTTT. This gives the protein CASSGASLNTEAFF. The full variable domain, with the rest looked up from reference TRBV2 and TRBJ1-1, is EPEVTQTPSHQVTQMGQEVILRCVPISNHLYFYWYRQILGQKVEFLVSFYNNEISEKSEIFDDQFSVERPDGSNFTLKIRSTKLEDSAMYFCASSGASLNTEAFFGQGTRLTVV.

This clonotype was seen at least ten times. The gene calls are TRBV7-9 and TRBJ2-4; possibly TRBD1 for D (6 bases). The germline V gene encodes CDR1 SEHNR and CDR2 FQNEAQ (reference sequence). The length of the CDR3 is 16 residues. Trimming took 4 bases from V and 0 from J, leaving 13 bases between them. The CDR3 bases are TGTGCCAGCAGCTCCCCCGGACAGTTAGCCAAAAACATTCAGTACTTC. Translated, it gives CASSSPGQLAKNIQYF.